This T cell receptor (beta chain) was observed in a study of beta chain features in type 1 diabetes. Study-level information: Summed over all samples, the examined sorted cells came to more than 85 million. Study-wide findings and caveats: Type 1 diabetes patients showed a moderate but significant shortening of TCRB CDR3s in all four CD4+ subsets. Cells that show high TCR expression could be over-represented by cDNA sequencing.

This clone was recorded a few times. Its antigen is still unknown. Expressed TCRB transcripts were sequenced because the entire RNA isolate underwent reverse transcription. Clones were read by immunoSEQ multiplex PCR, and TCRdb kept only the in-frame ones, dropping some. Of 640,000 or so clones in the sample, 13% were seen once. Trimming took 3 bases from V and 1 from J; bases not matched to a gene: 3. The CDR3 extends over 15 amino acids. CDR1 and CDR2 from the germline V gene are SGHNT and YYREEE (reference sequence). The sample taken for sequencing was naive CD4+ T cells from blood. The rearrangement joins TRBV5-4 to TRBJ2-3; 9 bases line up with TRBD2. This sequence was found in a man younger than 35 with type 1 diabetes. CDR3 bases: TGTGCCAGCAGCTCTCAGCGGGGGGGCACAGATACGCAGTATTTT. It encodes CASSSQRGGTDTQYF.